This TCR beta chain was profiled in a study of tumor-infiltrating lymphocytes in primary liver carcinoma. Extraction of RNA together with DNA used about 17-30 mg of unsorted bulk tissue. For each tumor, five separate regions were sampled. The CDR3 consists of 16 residues. Trimming stripped 3 bases from V and 6 bases from J, with 18 bases between. Making TCR beta cDNA involved around 510 ng total RNA and a constant-region primer. Three nested multiplex PCR rounds of slightly modified ARM-PCR generated TCR beta libraries. For around 10 cycles apiece, the opening two PCR rounds ran with TRBV1-TRBV30 forward primers and a C-beta reverse primer. MiXCR was run by TCRdb on the multiplex PCR reads, yielding one entry per CDR3 protein. The sample yields about 100,000 distinct CDR3 sequences, around two thirds seen once.

The receptor's source is a woman aged 60-70 years with primary liver carcinoma and hepatitis B virus infection. The gene calls are TRBV12-3 or TRBV12-4 and TRBJ2-1, with D tentatively TRBD2 (5 bases). The material sequenced was liver tumor tissue from sampling region 2. Sample subset: tumor region T2, inferior pole. CDR3 coding DNA: TGTGCCAGCAGTTTTTCAGTGACTAACGGAGTCAATGAGCAGTTCTTC. Its protein is CASSFSVTNGVNEQFF.